This is a list of T cell receptor beta chains from one sample in a study of blood T cell repertoires in COVID-19. Profiled with immunoSEQ multiplex PCR; TCRdb holds only in-frame clones, not every one. The sample includes 130,000 to 150,000 clones, 84% seen only once; the top ten take roughly two fifths. The sequenced material came from peripheral blood. These receptors were taken from a human donor in a cohort sampled during active COVID-19. Each CDR3 is given with its conserved first and last residue.

CASSEYGGNQETQYF,TRBV6-4,TRBJ2-5
CASSHGTSGGRFRGNEQFF,TRBV28,TRBJ2-1
CASSYRDRALGYTF,TRBV7-2,TRBJ1-2
CASSLQMNTEAFF,TRBV5-1,TRBJ1-1
CASSKERGLHNYGYTF,TRBV7-6,TRBJ1-2
CASSIKTGSVGEKLFF,TRBV5-6,TRBJ1-4
CASSIVGSGDYIQYF,TRBV19,TRBJ2-4
CASSSWTTYTGELFF,TRBV13,TRBJ2-2
CAGGGSYNSPLHF,TRBV28,TRBJ1-6
CASSSTGQNSYEQYF,TRBV5-1,TRBJ2-7
CASRAGGSETQYF,TRBV2,TRBJ2-5
CASSPRSGGNQPQHF,TRBV18,TRBJ1-5
CASSARDREIGGYTF,TRBV7-2,TRBJ1-2
CSVEASGGPYNEQFF,TRBV29-1,TRBJ2-1
CASSQESGGDEQYF,TRBV4-2,TRBJ2-7
CASSQPRRGRRHSPLHF,TRBV3-1/TRBV3-2,TRBJ1-6
CASSLLDRQNYGYTF,TRBV7-8,TRBJ1-2